This T cell receptor beta chain was obtained from a study of T cell responses to AZD1222 COVID-19 vaccine. Findings of the study overall: Females made up more of the donors, who were largely white British, and clonal diversity may have come out too low. Increases in Spike-specific TCR breadth and depth were seen after two AZD1222 doses.

CDR1 and CDR2 from the germline V gene are SNHLY and FYNNEI. V lost 3 bases and J lost 5, with 17 bases in between. The CDR3 is 15 amino acids. Profiled with immunoSEQ multiplex PCR; TCRdb holds only in-frame clones, not every one. The sample carries some 150,000 clones, around 90% recorded once. A remark on this clone: What it recognizes is unknown.

The sequences come from peripheral blood, collected on day 0 of AZD1222 vaccination. The clonotype originates from an adult in good health. The J gene is TRBJ2-7, the V gene TRBV2; D may be TRBD1 (5 bases). The CDR3 reads CASSEERGWLHEQYF. CDR3 in DNA: TGTGCCAGCAGTGAGGAAAGGGGATGGCTACACGAGCAGTACTTC.